The clone carrying this T cell receptor (beta chain) was found a few times. The data derive from a study of blood T cell repertoires in COVID-19. Study background: The analysed material was cDNA or gDNA that came from T cells, B-cell-depleted T cells, or PBMCs.

From germline, CDR1 is ENHRY and CDR2 SYGVKD. CDR3 length: 12 amino acids. V was pared by 6 bases and J by 6 bases, with 10 bases between. TCRdb's table, derived via immunoSEQ multiplex PCR, lists solely in-frame clones and lacks some. The sample shows about 11,000 clones, 88% of them seen only once. The specimen was peripheral blood. The sequence derives from a human donor in a cohort sampled during active COVID-19. The genes are TRBV10-3 and TRBJ2-3, with D tentatively TRBD1 (5 bases). The CDR3 DNA reads TGTGCCATCAGCCGAAAGGGGGATACGCAGTATTTT. Encoded protein: CAISRKGDTQYF.